The 23 T cell receptor beta chains in this list originate from one sample, sequenced in a study of blood T cell repertoires in COVID-19. Some clones are missing from TCRdb's copy, which holds only in-frame ones; the method was immunoSEQ multiplex PCR. The profile shows 90,000 to 120,000 clones, 60% to 85% of them singletons. The sequencing sample was made of peripheral blood. The source of these receptors is a man in his sixties or seventies with acute or convalescent COVID-19.

This sequence joins TRBV18 and TRBJ2-2; no firm D call. The CDR3 loop spans 14 amino acids. Germline loops: CDR1 KGHSH, CDR2 LQKENI. V was trimmed by 6 bases and J by 1 base, leaving 9 bases between them. The CDR3 nucleotides read TGTGCCAGCTCTCCAGCCGGGAACACCGGGGAGCTGTTTTTT. It codes for CASSPAGNTGELFF. The entire variable domain, with the rest obtained from reference TRBV18 and TRBJ2-2, is as follows: NAGVMQNPRHLVRRRGQEARLRCSPMKGHSHVYWYRQLPEEGLKFMVYLQKENIIDESGMPKERFSAEFPKEGPSILRIQQVVRGDSAAYFCASSPAGNTGELFFGEGSRLTVL.

The V call is TRBV18, the J call TRBJ1-2; D is ambiguous. V was pared by 3 bases and J by 6 bases, with 11 bases between. Germline loops: CDR1 KGHSH, CDR2 LQKENI. The CDR3 consists of 13 residues. CDR3 sequence: CASSPVARDGYTF. The CDR3 DNA reads as TGTGCCAGCTCACCCGTAGCGAGGGATGGCTACACCTTC.

CDR3 nucleotides: TGTGCCAGCAGTTTATCCAGGGGGACTGAAGCTTTCTTT. Residues: CASSLSRGTEAFF. This chain uses TRBV27 with TRBJ1-1; TRBD1 matches 7 bases. The CDR3 extends over 13 amino acids. The ends lost 0 bases at V and 5 bases at J; junction bases unmatched: 0. CDR1 MNHEY and CDR2 SMNVEV come from the germline V gene (reference sequence).

The chain uses TRBV7-9 and TRBJ1-6; the D is unclear. The CDR3 loop spans 13 amino acids. Germline V lookup: CDR1 SEHNR, CDR2 FQNEAQ (reference sequence). V was cut by 2 bases and J by 10 bases, with 9 bases left in between. The CDR3 here is CASSLTSGSPLHF. The CDR3 DNA is TGTGCCAGCAGCTTAACATCAGGATCACCCCTCCACTTT.

The rearrangement uses TRBV6-5 and TRBJ2-4, with 9 nucleotides matching TRBD1. With 6 bases clipped from V and 1 base from J, the junction kept 4 bases outside the gene matches. Germline V lookup: CDR1 MNHEY, CDR2 SVGAGI. The CDR3 consists of 15 residues. The CDR3 DNA reads TGTGCCAGCAGCGACGGACAGGGGGCCAAAAACATTCAGTACTTC. This translates into CASSDGQGAKNIQYF.

This CDR3 reads CASRLDWDEKLFF. The CDR3, as DNA: TGTGCCAGCAGACTCGACTGGGATGAAAAACTGTTTTTT. This chain connects TRBV5-4 to TRBJ1-4, with D unresolved. Germline lookup yields CDR1 SGHNT and CDR2 YYREEE (reference sequence). CDR3 length: 13 amino acids. The V gene lost 5 bases and the J gene lost 6 bases, with 11 bases spanning the gap. The full variable domain, rest sourced from reference TRBV5-4 and TRBJ1-4, is ETGVTQSPTHLIKTRGQQVTLRCSSQSGHNTVSWYQQALGQGPQFIFQYYREEENGRGNFPPRFSGLQFPNYSSELNVNALELDDSALYLCASRLDWDEKLFFGSGTQLSVL.

CDR3 region: CASSLEMDRAVTEAFF. DNA of the CDR3: TGTGCCAGCAGCTTGGAGATGGACAGGGCGGTCACTGAAGCTTTCTTT. The rearrangement joins TRBV5-4 to TRBJ1-1, with 8 positions matching TRBD1. Germline V CDR1 and CDR2: SGHNT, YYREEE (reference sequence). V trimming: 0 bases; J trimming: 4 bases; junction bases outside the gene matches: 8. CDR3 length: 16 amino acids. Variable domain in full (rest from reference TRBV5-4 and TRBJ1-1): ETGVTQSPTHLIKTRGQQVTLRCSSQSGHNTVSWYQQALGQGPQFIFQYYREEENGRGNFPPRFSGLQFPNYSSELNVNALELDDSALYLCASSLEMDRAVTEAFFGQGTRLTVV.

The J gene is TRBJ2-5, the V gene TRBV6-5; no firm D call. Between the trimmed V and J ends, which lost 5 bases and 2 bases, there was a span of 9 bases. The CDR3 sequence is 13 residues long. CDR1 MNHEY and CDR2 SVGAGI come from the germline V gene. DNA of the CDR3: TGTGCCAGCAGTAATACAGAGCAAGAGACCCAGTACTTC. This translates into CASSNTEQETQYF.

The chain uses TRBV5-6 and TRBJ2-3; the D is unclear. V lost 0 bases to trimming and J lost 0 bases, with 2 bases between them. The length of the CDR3 is 13 residues. Germline V gene sequence: CDR1 SGHDT, CDR2 YYEEEE. This chain's CDR3 is CASSLASTDTQYF. The CDR3 nucleotides are TGTGCCAGCAGCTTGGCTAGCACAGATACGCAGTATTTT.

This rearrangement joins TRBV7-8 to TRBJ1-2; TRBD1 might be the D (5 bases). The CDR3 runs to 15 residues. V was trimmed by 8 bases and J by 5 bases, leaving 21 bases between them. Germline CDR1 is SGHVS and CDR2 is FQNEAQ. The CDR3 sequence is CASFPRGGVRYGYTF. In nucleotides, the CDR3 is TGTGCCAGCTTTCCTCGGGGAGGGGTCAGATATGGCTACACCTTC. Using reference TRBV7-8 and TRBJ1-2 for the parts outside the CDR3, the full variable domain is GAGVSQSPRYKVAKRGQDVALRCDPISGHVSLFWYQQALGQGPEFLTYFQNEAQLDKSGLPSDRFFAERPEGSVSTLKIQRTQQEDSAVYLCASFPRGGVRYGYTFGSGTRLTVV.

J is TRBJ2-6 and V is TRBV5-1; D remains unclear. The germline V gene encodes CDR1 SGHRS and CDR2 YFSETQ. V was pared by 5 bases and J by 0 bases, with 9 bases between. CDR3 length: 15 amino acids. The CDR3 here is CASREMDSGANVLTF. The CDR3 region has the DNA TGCGCCAGCAGGGAGATGGACTCTGGGGCCAACGTCCTGACTTTC.

This clone was seen a handful of times. The chain joins TRBV9 to TRBJ1-3; TRBD1 is a possible D gene (5 bases). The germline CDR1 and CDR2 sequences are SGDLS and YYNGEE. The CDR3 contains 16 residues. V lost 3 bases, J lost 3 bases, and 16 bases lay in between. CDR3 sequence (DNA): TGTGCCAGCAGCGCGGGGGGAGGGTTTGATGGAAACACCATATATTTT. Amino acid sequence: CASSAGGGFDGNTIYF.

This clone was found once. The chain joins TRBV6-5 to TRBJ2-1; 7 bases are shared with TRBD1. J gave up 6 bases and V 7 bases, and 6 bases lay outside the gene matches. The germline V gene encodes CDR1 MNHEY and CDR2 SVGAGI. The CDR3 covers 13 residues. CDR3 DNA sequence: TGTGCCAGCACCCTGACAGGGACCAATGAGCAGTTCTTC. Translation gives CASTLTGTNEQFF.

The sample holds one count of this clone. DNA for the CDR3: TGTGCCAGTAGCCCCCTCCGACAGGGAAGCAATCAGCCCCAGCATTTT. Translating gives CASSPLRQGSNQPQHF. The gene calls are TRBV19 and TRBJ1-5, with 7 bases fitting TRBD1. The germline CDR1 and CDR2 sequences are LNHDA and SQIVND (reference sequence). This CDR3 comprises 16 residues. Trimming took 6 bases from V and 1 from J; bases not matched to a gene: 9.

This sequence joins TRBV6-2 or TRBV6-3 and TRBJ2-1; TRBD2 matches 16 bases. The CDR3 is made up of 17 amino acids. Per the germline V gene, CDR1 is MNHEY and CDR2 is SVGEGT. The junction had 3 bases not matched to a gene; V was cut back by 0 bases and J by 7 bases. CDR3 residues: CASSYSGLAGGLNEQFF. The CDR3 nucleotides read TGTGCCAGCAGTTACTCGGGACTAGCGGGGGGGTTGAATGAGCAGTTCTTC.

The chain links TRBV7-3 to TRBJ2-5; 7 bases match TRBD2. From germline, CDR1 is SGHTA and CDR2 FQGTGA. The CDR3 length is 15 residues. Germline trimming cut 2 bases from V and 1 base from J; bases unmatched to any gene: 4. In DNA, the CDR3 is TGTGCCAGCAGCTTATCCGGGGGGTTCCAAGAGACCCAGTACTTC. It encodes CASSLSGGFQETQYF.

The CDR3 DNA is TGCGCCAGCAGCTTGGGGGGGCCCGGGACAGGGGTCTCAATCTCCTACAATGAGCAGTTCTTC. Translation gives CASSLGGPGTGVSISYNEQFF. J is TRBJ2-1 and V is TRBV5-1; 10 bases map to TRBD1. Germline CDR1 and CDR2: SGHRS and YFSETQ. V lost 0 bases and J lost 0; bases outside the gene matches: 15. CDR3 length: 21 residues. Supplemented by reference TRBV5-1 and TRBJ2-1, the full variable domain reads KAGVTQTPRYLIKTRGQQVTLSCSPISGHRSVSWYQQTPGQGLQFLFEYFSETQRNKGNFPGRFSGRQFSNSRSEMNVSTLELGDSALYLCASSLGGPGTGVSISYNEQFFGPGTRLTVL.

The V call is TRBV7-9, the J call TRBJ2-5; D gene ambiguous. This CDR3 is built from 13 residues. Trimming pared 2 bases from V and 2 bases from J, leaving 6 bases between. Germline loops: CDR1 SEHNR, CDR2 FQNEAQ (reference sequence). The CDR3 is CASSLIPQETQYF. For the CDR3, the DNA is TGTGCCAGCAGCTTAATCCCACAAGAGACCCAGTACTTC. Full variable domain (missing parts from reference TRBV7-9 and TRBJ2-5): DTGVSQNPRHKITKRGQNVTFRCDPISEHNRLYWYRQTLGQGPEFLTYFQNEAQLEKSRLLSDRFSAERPKGSFSTLEIQRTEQGDSAMYLCASSLIPQETQYFGPGTRLLVL.

This chain uses TRBV5-4 with TRBJ1-3, with 8 bases lining up with TRBD1. V shed 7 bases, J shed 2 bases, and the junction held 5 bases outside the gene matches. Per the germline V gene, CDR1 is SGHNT and CDR2 is YYREEE (reference sequence). CDR3 length: 14 residues. The CDR3 coding sequence is TGTGCCAGCTACGGACAGGGAGCTGGAAACACCATATATTTT. Protein: CASYGQGAGNTIYF.

The CDR3 loop reads CASSTGTDNSPLHF. The CDR3 nucleotides read TGTGCCAGCAGCACCGGGACAGACAATTCACCCCTCCACTTT. V and J are TRBV13 and TRBJ1-6; 7 positions agree with TRBD1. With V trimmed by 5 bases and J by 7 bases, 5 bases remained unmatched. The CDR3 runs 14 residues. Germline V gene data show CDR1 as PRHDT and CDR2 as FYEKMQ (reference sequence). The complete variable domain, with remaining parts taken from reference TRBV13 and TRBJ1-6, reads AAGVIQSPRHLIKEKRETATLKCYPIPRHDTVYWYQQGPGQDPQFLISFYEKMQSDKGSIPDRFSAQQFSDYHSELNMSSLELGDSALYFCASSTGTDNSPLHFGNGTRLTVT.

V is TRBV18 and J is TRBJ2-1; 11 nucleotides agree with TRBD2. J was trimmed by 4 bases and V by 3 bases; bases with no gene match: 8. The CDR3 sequence is 17 residues long. Germline CDR1 KGHSH, CDR2 LQKENI. The CDR3 DNA reads as TGTGCCAGCTCACCCACGACTAGCGGGGCAACATACAATGAGCAGTTCTTC. Translating gives CASSPTTSGATYNEQFF.

This clone was seen just once. This chain joins TRBV11-1 and TRBJ2-1; maybe TRBD1 (6 bases). The CDR3 is 12 amino acids. Trimming removed 4 bases at V and 6 bases at J, with 7 bases between. Germline V lookup: CDR1 SGHAT, CDR2 FQDESV (reference sequence). The CDR3 nucleotides are TGTGCCAGCAGCTCCAGGGGCAATGAGCAGTTCTTC. It specifies CASSSRGNEQFF. Drawing the rest from reference TRBV11-1 and TRBJ2-1, the complete variable domain is EAEVAQSPRYKITEKSQAVAFWCDPISGHATLYWYRQILGQGPELLVQFQDESVVDDSQLPKDRFSAERLKGVDSTLKIQPAELGDSAMYLCASSSRGNEQFFGPGTRLTVL.

The genes are TRBV7-6 and TRBJ2-1; TRBD1 matches 7 bases. The junction had 18 bases not matched to a gene; V was cut back by 6 bases and J by 4 bases. The CDR3 spans 18 residues. Looked up from germline, CDR1 is SGHVS and CDR2 is FNYEAQ. CDR3 sequence (DNA): TGTGCCAGCAGTCTCGATACCCTAGGGGGCACCTTATACAATGAGCAGTTCTTC. Translation: CASSLDTLGGTLYNEQFF. Together with reference TRBV7-6 and TRBJ2-1, the CDR3 gives the full variable domain: GAGVSQSPRYKVTKRGQDVALRCDPISGHVSLYWYRQALGQGPEFLTYFNYEAQQDKSGLPNDRFSAERPEGSISTLTIQRTEQRDSAMYRCASSLDTLGGTLYNEQFFGPGTRLTVL.